This TCR beta chain was captured in a study of T cell changes during pregnancy in multiple sclerosis. Germline V gene sequence: CDR1 MNHEY, CDR2 SMNVEV (reference sequence). The CDR3 extends over 15 amino acids. Trimming cost V 6 bases and J 1 base, with 15 bases left between them. Measured with immunoSEQ multiplex PCR; TCRdb has only the in-frame clones, and not every one. The table records some 97,000 clones, almost 95% of them present only once. Material: peripheral blood, obtained before pregnancy. The chain employs TRBV27 and TRBJ1-1; TRBD1 might be the D (5 bases). This sequence originates from a female donor with multiple sclerosis, enrolled in a pregnancy study. The CDR3 protein is CASSGGGTANTEAFF. The CDR3 nucleotides are TGTGCCAGCAGCGGGGGAGGGACCGCGAACACTGAAGCTTTCTTT.